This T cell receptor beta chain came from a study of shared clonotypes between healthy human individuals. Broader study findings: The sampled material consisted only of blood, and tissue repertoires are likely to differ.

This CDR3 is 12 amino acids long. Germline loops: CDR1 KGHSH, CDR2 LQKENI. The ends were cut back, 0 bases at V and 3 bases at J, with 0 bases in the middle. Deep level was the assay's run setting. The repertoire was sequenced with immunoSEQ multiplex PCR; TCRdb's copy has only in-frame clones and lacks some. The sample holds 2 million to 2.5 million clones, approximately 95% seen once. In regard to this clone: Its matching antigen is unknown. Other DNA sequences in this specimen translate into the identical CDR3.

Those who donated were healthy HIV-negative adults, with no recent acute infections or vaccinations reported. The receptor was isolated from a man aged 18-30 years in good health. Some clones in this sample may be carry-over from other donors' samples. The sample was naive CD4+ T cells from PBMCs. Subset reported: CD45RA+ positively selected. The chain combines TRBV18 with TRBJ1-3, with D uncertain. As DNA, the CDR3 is TGTGCCAGCTCACCACCTGGAAACACCATATATTTT. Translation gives CASSPPGNTIYF.